These 9 T cell receptor beta chains share one sample of origin, sequenced in a study of human versus mouse CDR3 diversity and MHC coevolution listed by TCRdb under 2017. Library construction relied on the immunoSEQ multiplex PCR assay. The table comes from immuneACCESS by way of TCRdb, which keeps in-frame sequences with V and J called. Part of the clones is missing from these tables; in studies checked, under half for an unresolved V gene and the rest for unknown reasons. The sample profile shows tens of thousands of clones; about 94% of them were found once. Approximately 1.5% of the sample is in the top ten clones. The sequenced material came from naive CD4+ T cells from blood. The sample's cell subset or site, from its label and the paper: CD45RO-negative CD62L-positive naive CD4 T cells. All receptors derive from a person aged 25 to 75 in good health.

The gene calls are TRBV7-3 and TRBJ2-7, with D possibly matching TRBD2 (6 bases). The V and J ends lost 5 bases and 1 base respectively, with 18 bases between them. Germline CDR1 SGHTA, CDR2 FQGTGA. This CDR3 has 16 residues. CDR3 in DNA: TGTGCCAGCAGCCCCTACCCGGGGGTTGAATCCTACGAGCAGTACTTC. It yields the protein CASSPYPGVESYEQYF. Together with reference TRBV7-3 and TRBJ2-7, the CDR3 gives the full variable domain: GAGVSQTPSNKVTEKGKYVELRCDPISGHTALYWYRQSLGQGPEFLIYFQGTGAADDSGLPNDRFFAVRPEGSVSTLKIQRTERGDSAVYLCASSPYPGVESYEQYFGPGTRLTVT.

The chain has TRBV5-1 and TRBJ1-5; TRBD1 might be the D (5 bases). The length of the CDR3 is 16 residues. Trimming left V 0 bases short and J 6 bases short, with 16 bases between. Germline-derived CDR1 and CDR2 are SGHRS and YFSETQ. CDR3: CASSLDETGEGQPQHF. The CDR3 DNA reads TGCGCCAGCAGCTTGGATGAGACGGGGGAGGGTCAGCCCCAGCATTTT.

This clone has just one count. The CDR3 protein is CASHGQGYNEQFF. DNA for the CDR3: TGTGCCTCTCATGGGCAGGGGTACAATGAGCAGTTCTTC. V usage is TRBV19 and J usage is TRBJ2-1; weak D call: TRBD1 (6 bases). The germline V and J ends were trimmed by 11 bases and 4 bases, with 15 bases remaining between them. CDR3 size: 13 residues. Germline V gene lookup returns CDR1 LNHDA and CDR2 SQIVND (reference sequence).

This sequence joins TRBV4-3 and TRBJ1-4; the match to TRBD1 covers 12 bases. Trimming at V came to 3 bases and at J to 4 bases, leaving 9 bases not matched to a gene. The CDR3 runs to 18 residues. Looked up from germline, CDR1 is LGHNA and CDR2 is YSLEER. The CDR3 coding sequence is TGCGCCAGCAGCCAGGGGCCGGGACAGGGGGCCGGTAATGAAAAACTGTTTTTT. Its translation is CASSQGPGQGAGNEKLFF.

The chain employs TRBV18 and TRBJ2-5; 8 nucleotides line up with TRBD2. This CDR3 is built from 16 residues. V gave up 6 bases and J gave up 5 bases; unmatched junction bases: 14. Germline V lookup: CDR1 KGHSH, CDR2 LQKENI. The chain's CDR3 is CASSQLLRLAKETQYF. The CDR3, as DNA: TGTGCCAGCTCGCAACTCTTGAGACTAGCGAAGGAGACCCAGTACTTC. Supplemented by reference TRBV18 and TRBJ2-5, the full variable domain reads NAGVMQNPRHLVRRRGQEARLRCSPMKGHSHVYWYRQLPEEGLKFMVYLQKENIIDESGMPKERFSAEFPKEGPSILRIQQVVRGDSAAYFCASSQLLRLAKETQYFGPGTRLLVL.

The chain recombines TRBV7-9 with TRBJ1-2; 7 nucleotides agree with TRBD1. V lost 6 bases and J lost 2; bases outside the gene matches: 6. The CDR3 loop spans 14 amino acids. CDR1 is SEHNR and CDR2 is FQNEAQ in the germline V gene (reference sequence). CDR3 region: CASRMADRNYGYTF. The CDR3 coding sequence is TGTGCCAGCAGGATGGCGGACAGGAACTATGGCTACACCTTC.

The chain uses TRBV2 and TRBJ2-7, with a tentative D call TRBD2 (6 bases). Germline loops: CDR1 SNHLY, CDR2 FYNNEI. CDR3 length: 14 residues. Between the trimmed V and J ends, which lost 1 base and 3 bases, there was a span of 10 bases. As DNA, the CDR3 is TGTGCCAGCAGTGAAGTTCTAGCGAACTACGAGCAGTACTTC. It specifies CASSEVLANYEQYF.

The rearrangement links TRBV7-2 to TRBJ1-1, with 9 bases that match TRBD1. Germline CDR1 SGHTA, CDR2 FQGNSA. J was trimmed by 5 bases and V by 0 bases; bases with no gene match: 7. CDR3 length equals 16 residues. The DNA for the CDR3 is TGTGCCAGCAGCTTAGCGGTGGGGACAGGGCGGACTGAAGCTTTCTTT. This codes for CASSLAVGTGRTEAFF.

The J gene is TRBJ2-6, the V gene TRBV19, with D perhaps TRBD1 (7 bases). Trimming removed 0 bases from V and 2 bases from J, with 14 bases in between. Germline CDR1 is LNHDA and CDR2 is SQIVND (reference sequence). CDR3 length: 18 amino acids. CDR3 nucleotides: TGTGCCAGTAGTATAGATGTCAGGGGGAGGACTGGGGCCAACGTCCTGACTTTC. It translates to CASSIDVRGRTGANVLTF.